The present T cell receptor beta chain was sequenced within a study of cytomegalovirus exposure and HLA in healthy donors. CDR3 length: 14 residues. Trimming cost V 4 bases and J 4 bases; bases outside gene matches: 7. Germline assignment: CDR1 SQVTM and CDR2 ANQGSEA. Assay used: immunoSEQ multiplex PCR; TCRdb lists only in-frame clones, some missing. The repertoire holds about 330,000 clones, with approximately 86% as singletons. Sequencing was carried out using PBMCs. The V and J genes are TRBV29-1 and TRBJ2-1; 7 nucleotides match TRBD1. The clonotype was recovered from a woman in her twenties or thirties in good health and CMV-seropositive. The CDR3 loop is CSVATGMHYNEQFF. Written as DNA, the CDR3 is TGCAGCGTTGCGACAGGGATGCATTACAATGAGCAGTTCTTC.